The 25 T cell receptor beta chains given below trace back to one sample, sequenced in a study of breast tumors, draining lymph nodes, adjacent tissues. TCRdb reanalysed the multiplex PCR reads using MiXCR and keeps one entry per CDR3 protein. The table records about 200,000 distinct CDR3 sequences, around a third of them present only once. The lymph nodes were axillary draining lymph nodes from breast cancer patients. Sequencing was done on a sample of axillary lymph node tissue. The receptors stem from a female donor with breast cancer. Some clones in this sample may be carry-over from other donors' samples.

About this clonotype itself: A much bigger clone sits one base away, suggesting this may be a read error. This chain links TRBV12-3 or TRBV12-4 with TRBJ2-1, with D possibly TRBD2 on 7 matching bases. CDR3 length equals 14 residues. CDR3 in DNA: TGTGTCAGCAGTTCCGACGGGGGGCGAGGCGGGCAGTTCTTC. This encodes CVSSSDGGRGGQFF.

This clonotype showed up many times. The J gene is TRBJ2-2, the V gene TRBV2; tentatively, D is TRBD2 (5 bases). V was cut by 10 bases and J by 2 bases, with 11 bases left in between. This CDR3 is 13 amino acids long. Germline assignment: CDR1 SNHLY and CDR2 FYNNEI. CDR3 region: CATQEVNTGELFF. CDR3 coding DNA: TGTGCCACCCAGGAGGTTAACACCGGGGAGCTGTTTTTT.

Worth noting for this clonotype: A read error may account for a junction end that differs from germline. The chain carries TRBV11-3 and TRBJ1-1; D might be TRBD1 (6 bases). Germline CDR1 SGHNT, CDR2 YENEEA. This CDR3 is built from 13 residues. The CDR3 protein is CASSLGQHTDAFF. As DNA, the CDR3 is TGTGCCAGCAGCCTCGGACAGCACACTGATGCTTTCTTT.

Many counts were recorded for this clonotype. V is TRBV5-8 and J is TRBJ1-2; 7 bases are shared with TRBD1. Germline values: CDR1 SGHTS, CDR2 YDEGEE. V shed 1 base, J shed 8 bases, and the junction held 8 bases outside the gene matches. There are 14 residues in the CDR3. The CDR3 region has the DNA TGTGCCAGCAGCTTGTCCGGGACAGCGGGGGGCTACACCTTC. This codes for CASSLSGTAGGYTF. Looking up the rest from reference TRBV5-8 and TRBJ1-2 gives the full variable domain: EAGVTQSPTHLIKTRGQQATLRCSPISGHTSVYWYQQALGLGLQFLLWYDEGEERNRGNFPPRFSGRQFPNYSSELNVNALELEDSALYLCASSLSGTAGGYTFGSGTRLTVV.

This clonotype was counted at least ten times. The CDR3 is CASSLLGGYTF. The CDR3 nucleotides read TGTGCCAGCAGTTTGCTCGGTGGCTACACCTTC. V and J are TRBV12-3 or TRBV12-4 and TRBJ1-2, with no clear D. Between the trimmed V and J ends, which lost 3 bases and 7 bases, there was a span of 6 bases. This CDR3 comprises 11 residues.

V and J are TRBV7-8 and TRBJ2-3, with TRBD2 identical over 14 bases. CDR3 length: 15 amino acids. The V gene's germline CDR1 is SGHVS and CDR2 FQNEAQ. The V and J ends lost 5 bases and 4 bases, in that order; junction bases with no gene match: 2. In DNA, the CDR3 is TGTGCCAGCAGCCCGGGACTAGCGGGGGCAGATACGCAGTATTTT. Translating gives CASSPGLAGADTQYF.

This sequence joins TRBV5-5 and TRBJ1-6; 9 bases align to TRBD1. From germline, CDR1 is SGHKS and CDR2 YYEKEE (reference sequence). Trimming cost V 3 bases and J 6 bases; bases outside gene matches: 10. CDR3 length equals 17 residues. CDR3 residues: CASSSPGQGFSNSPLHF. In DNA, the CDR3 is TGTGCCAGCAGCTCCCCGGGACAGGGTTTTTCTAATTCACCCCTCCACTTT.

This clonotype was recorded at least ten times. The J gene is TRBJ2-7, the V gene TRBV7-9; 14 positions agree with TRBD2. CDR3 length equals 13 residues. CDR1 is SEHNR, CDR2 FQNEAQ, per germline (reference sequence). Trimming at V came to 5 bases and at J to 7 bases, leaving 1 base not matched to a gene. This CDR3 reads CASSGTSGGEQYF. DNA of the CDR3: TGTGCCAGCAGCGGGACTAGCGGGGGAGAGCAGTACTTC.

This chain links TRBV12-3 or TRBV12-4 with TRBJ2-3, with TRBD2 identical over 13 bases. The ends lost 6 bases at V and 6 bases at J; junction bases unmatched: 3. This CDR3 is 14 amino acids long. The CDR3 loop reads CASRAGLAGDTQYF. For the CDR3, the DNA is TGTGCCAGCAGGGCGGGACTAGCGGGGGATACGCAGTATTTT.

In its sample, this clonotype was seen many times. The genes are TRBV28 and TRBJ2-1; tentative D call: TRBD2 (6 bases). The CDR3 has 15 amino acids. Trimming removed 2 bases from V and 2 bases from J, with 10 bases in between. CDR1 and CDR2 from the germline V gene are MDHEN and SYDVKM. The CDR3 region is CASSLGRPTYNEQFF. As DNA, the CDR3 is TGTGCCAGCAGTTTAGGGAGGCCCACCTACAATGAGCAGTTCTTC.

This chain connects TRBV20-1 to TRBJ2-5; 7 nucleotides line up with TRBD1. Trimming removed 1 base from V and 2 bases from J; junction bases left unmatched: 4. CDR3 length: 14 amino acids. Germline V lookup: CDR1 DFQATT, CDR2 SNEGSKA (reference sequence). The CDR3 nucleotides are TGCAGTGCTAGAGGGTCGGACAGGCAAGAGACCCAGTACTTC. It is translated as CSARGSDRQETQYF.

This clonotype was observed a few times. The chain uses TRBV6-2 or TRBV6-3 and TRBJ2-1, with TRBD1 matching over 10 bases. V was clipped by 2 bases and J by 9 bases; unmatched bases: 7. This CDR3 is 15 amino acids long. Per the germline V gene, CDR1 is MNHEY and CDR2 is SVGEGT. As DNA, the CDR3 is TGTGCCAGCAGTTACGGGACAGGGGTCTTCGGTGAGCAGTTCTTC. It yields the protein CASSYGTGVFGEQFF.

To note about this clonotype: A much larger clone lies a single base off, so this may be a read error. The V gene is TRBV11-2, the J gene TRBJ2-7; a possible D gene is TRBD1 (6 bases). V lost 8 bases to trimming and J lost 7 bases, with 21 bases between them. The CDR3 consists of 14 residues. The germline CDR1 and CDR2 sequences are SGHAT and FQNNGV. CDR3 amino acids: CASGPQGPLGEQYF. In nucleotides, the CDR3 is TGTGCCAGCGGCCCTCAGGGGCCACTGGGAGAGCAGTACTTC.

As to this clonotype: A much larger clone lies a single base off, so this may be a read error. The rearrangement uses TRBV5-8 and TRBJ2-2; D possibly matches TRBD1 or TRBD2 (5 bases each). V gave up 0 bases and J gave up 1 base, with 13 bases separating them. CDR3 length: 17 residues. Germline V gives CDR1 SGHTS, CDR2 YDEGEE. The chain's CDR3 is CASSLVFGARNTGELFF. CDR3 bases: TGTGCCAGCAGCTTGGTTTTCGGGGCAAGGAACACCGGGGAGCTGTTTTTT.

The rearrangement uses TRBV18 and TRBJ2-4; D ambiguous. Germline CDR1 reads KGHSH; CDR2 reads LQKENI. V shed 0 bases and J shed 1 base, with 13 bases lying between them. The CDR3 is made up of 17 amino acids. CDR3 protein: CASSPPLPVRAKNIQYF. CDR3 DNA sequence: TGTGCCAGCTCACCACCGCTACCGGTGCGGGCCAAAAACATTCAGTACTTC. Using reference TRBV18 and TRBJ2-4 for the parts outside the CDR3, the full variable domain is NAGVMQNPRHLVRRRGQEARLRCSPMKGHSHVYWYRQLPEEGLKFMVYLQKENIIDESGMPKERFSAEFPKEGPSILRIQQVVRGDSAAYFCASSPPLPVRAKNIQYFGAGTRLSVL.

This clonotype was detected only a few times. The chain employs TRBV20-1 and TRBJ1-1; 7 bases match TRBD1. CDR1 is DFQATT, CDR2 SNEGSKA, per germline (reference sequence). Trimming at V came to 3 bases and at J to 1 base, leaving 5 bases not matched to a gene. This CDR3 is built from 14 residues. The CDR3 loop is CSASGQVRNTEAFF. For the CDR3, the DNA is TGCAGTGCTAGTGGACAGGTCAGGAACACTGAAGCTTTCTTT.

For this clonotype: A much larger clone is a single base away; this may be a read error. This chain connects TRBV6-6 to TRBJ2-1; 11 nucleotides align to TRBD2. Germline loops: CDR1 MNHNY, CDR2 SVGAGI (reference sequence). Trimming took 6 bases from V and 3 from J; bases not matched to a gene: 4. This CDR3 has 15 amino acids. The CDR3 sequence is CASRPLAGDYNEQFF. DNA for the CDR3: TGTGCCAGCAGGCCACTAGCGGGAGACTACAATGAGCAGTTCTTC.

The genes are TRBV6-2 or TRBV6-3 and TRBJ2-2; D is possibly TRBD1 or TRBD2 (6 bases each). V lost 1 base and J 7 bases, leaving 13 bases between the germline ends. The CDR3 is made up of 15 amino acids. Germline V gene lookup returns CDR1 MNHEY and CDR2 SVGEGT. CDR3 bases: TGTGCCAGCAGTTACTTTGTCGGGGGCAGCGGGGAGCTGTTTTTT. Amino acid sequence: CASSYFVGGSGELFF.

This clonotype was observed at least ten times. The rearrangement uses TRBV19 and TRBJ1-5, with a possible D match to TRBD1 (5 bases). This CDR3 spans 14 amino acids. The V gene lost 9 bases and the J gene lost 4 bases, with 16 bases spanning the gap. Germline CDR1 reads LNHDA; CDR2 reads SQIVND (reference sequence). This chain's CDR3 is CASILRGANQPQHF. The DNA for the CDR3 is TGTGCCAGCATCCTGAGAGGGGCTAATCAGCCCCAGCATTTT.

To note about this clonotype: Since a much larger clone is just one base distant, this may be a read error. DNA of the CDR3: TGTGCCAGCAGCCGCCGGGCAAACCCAGGACTAGCGGTCCCAGATACGCAGTATTTT. Translating gives CASSRRANPGLAVPDTQYF. This chain joins TRBV7-2 and TRBJ2-3, with 10 bases that match TRBD2. This CDR3 comprises 19 residues. CDR1 is SGHTA, CDR2 FQGNSA, per germline. V shed 5 bases, J shed 4 bases, and the junction held 18 bases outside the gene matches.

This clonotype was seen only a few times. It may be a read error: a sequence one base away is much more abundant. V gene TRBV9 combines with J gene TRBJ2-1, with D unclear. Germline CDR1 and CDR2: SGDLS and YYNGEE. CDR3 length: 15 amino acids. The DNA of the CDR3 is TGTGCCGGCAGCGAGGACGTGAGCTCCTACAATGAGCAGTTCTTC. Translation gives CAGSEDVSSYNEQFF.

V gene TRBV4-2 combines with J gene TRBJ1-6; D is perhaps TRBD1 (5 bases). V lost 5 bases to trimming and J lost 7 bases, with 18 bases between them. The V gene's germline CDR1 is LGHNA and CDR2 YNFKEQ. The CDR3 sequence is 16 residues long. For the CDR3, the DNA is TGTGCCAGCAGCGTGCCAGGGAGCGGGGACAATTCACCCCTCCACTTT. Its protein product is CASSVPGSGDNSPLHF.

This chain uses TRBV24-1 with TRBJ1-2, with TRBD1 matching over 8 bases. This CDR3 spans 17 amino acids. CDR1 and CDR2 from the germline V gene are KGHDR and SFDVKD. The V and J ends lost 3 bases and 2 bases, in that order; junction bases with no gene match: 10. Written as DNA, the CDR3 is TGTGCCACCAGTGATCCTACGACAGGGGACGAGAACTATGGCTACACCTTC. It codes for CATSDPTTGDENYGYTF.

This clonotype was seen repeatedly, ten times or more. The rearrangement uses TRBV24-1 and TRBJ1-1, with D maybe TRBD1 (6 bases). V lost 11 bases to trimming and J lost 4 bases, with 13 bases between them. CDR1 and CDR2 (germline): KGHDR, SFDVKD. CDR3 length: 12 residues. CDR3 protein: CAIRGQGTEAFF. CDR3 nucleotides: TGTGCCATCCGGGGACAAGGCACTGAAGCTTTCTTT.

The sample holds many counts of this clonotype. The rearrangement joins TRBV11-2 to TRBJ1-6, with D possibly matching TRBD1 (5 bases). The CDR3 extends over 15 amino acids. Germline V lookup: CDR1 SGHAT, CDR2 FQNNGV. Trimming cost V 2 bases and J 8 bases, with 13 bases left between them. The CDR3 region is CASSLIILGDSPLHF. The CDR3 DNA sequence: TGTGCCAGCAGCTTAATTATCCTAGGGGATTCACCCCTCCACTTT.